These 21 T cell receptor beta chains came from one sample sequenced in a study of OX40 agonist ivuxolimab in advanced cancers. Clones were sequenced by immunoSEQ multiplex PCR, and TCRdb holds only the in-frame ones, with some missing. The data hold approximately 70,000 clones, with roughly 92% observed a single time. Material: CD4+ or CD8+ T cells sorted from blood, obtained in a trial of the OX40 agonist ivuxolimab. The receptors come from an adult with an advanced solid tumor such as melanoma, head and neck, liver or kidney cancer.

This chain links TRBV12-5 with TRBJ2-5; D unresolved. The germline V and J ends were trimmed by 2 bases and 9 bases, with 10 bases remaining between them. Germline V CDR1 and CDR2: LGHNT, FRNRAP. CDR3 size: 12 residues. The CDR3, as DNA: TGTGCTAGTGGTTTGTCCGGTGGTGCCCAGTACTTC. It translates to CASGLSGGAQYF.

The rearrangement links TRBV9 to TRBJ2-1; D gene unclear. The germline V gene encodes CDR1 SGDLS and CDR2 YYNGEE. This CDR3 spans 14 amino acids. V lost 3 bases to trimming and J lost 5 bases, with 12 bases between them. DNA for the CDR3: TGTGCCAGCAGCGCCATTAGTACTAACAATGAGCAGTTCTTC. Its protein product is CASSAISTNNEQFF.

The chain has TRBV7-3 and TRBJ1-1; no clear D. V lost 6 bases, J lost 1 base, and 9 bases lay in between. There are 13 residues in the CDR3. Looked up from germline, CDR1 is SGHTA and CDR2 is FQGTGA. CDR3 loop: CASRNQPNTEAFF. The CDR3 coding sequence is TGTGCCAGCAGGAATCAACCGAACACTGAAGCTTTCTTT. Combining the CDR3 with reference TRBV7-3 and TRBJ1-1 gives the whole variable domain GAGVSQTPSNKVTEKGKYVELRCDPISGHTALYWYRQSLGQGPEFLIYFQGTGAADDSGLPNDRFFAVRPEGSVSTLKIQRTERGDSAVYLCASRNQPNTEAFFGQGTRLTVV.

This chain connects TRBV5-1 to TRBJ1-3; unclear D gene. Trimming removed 8 bases at V and 0 bases at J, with 12 bases between. The CDR3 loop spans 14 amino acids. Germline V gives CDR1 SGHRS, CDR2 YFSETQ. CDR3 protein: CASRSPFSGNTIYF. The CDR3 bases are TGCGCCAGTCGATCACCGTTCTCTGGAAACACCATATATTTT.

The rearrangement links TRBV27 to TRBJ2-1, with 9 bases aligning to TRBD2. From germline, CDR1 is MNHEY and CDR2 SMNVEV (reference sequence). V gave up 5 bases and J gave up 4 bases; unmatched junction bases: 3. The length of the CDR3 is 14 residues. This CDR3 reads CASSPLAGYNEQFF. In nucleotides, the CDR3 is TGTGCCAGCAGTCCCCTAGCGGGATACAATGAGCAGTTCTTC.

The chain links TRBV27 to TRBJ1-2, with D possibly being TRBD1 (5 bases). Germline CDR1 and CDR2: MNHEY and SMNVEV (reference sequence). Trimming stripped 5 bases from V and 4 bases from J, with 11 bases between. There are 13 residues in the CDR3. This CDR3 is CASSPGQGYGYTF. The CDR3 nucleotides are TGTGCCAGCAGTCCCGGACAAGGCTATGGCTACACCTTC.

The rearrangement uses TRBV6-5 and TRBJ2-7, with 9 bases that match TRBD2. CDR3 length: 15 residues. Trimming took 2 bases from V and 6 from J; bases not matched to a gene: 8. Per the germline V gene, CDR1 is MNHEY and CDR2 is SVGAGI. CDR3 protein: CASSYGGRAYSEQYF. The CDR3, as DNA: TGTGCCAGCAGTTACGGCGGGAGGGCCTATAGCGAGCAGTACTTC.

The chain employs TRBV2 and TRBJ1-5; D remains unclear. CDR1 is SNHLY and CDR2 is FYNNEI in the germline V gene. The germline V and J ends were trimmed by 3 bases and 2 bases, with 8 bases remaining between them. The CDR3 extends over 14 amino acids. The CDR3 nucleotides are TGTGCCAGCAGTGACGGACGTGGCAATCAGCCCCAGCATTTT. Its protein product is CASSDGRGNQPQHF.

The genes are TRBV6-5 and TRBJ2-5, with D possibly matching TRBD1 (6 bases). Looked up from germline, CDR1 is MNHEY and CDR2 is SVGAGI. This CDR3 is 14 amino acids long. Trimming pared 5 bases from V and 1 base from J, leaving 11 bases between. The CDR3 DNA follows: TGTGCCAGCAGTCCCAGGACAGTCCAAGAGACCCAGTACTTC. This encodes CASSPRTVQETQYF.

The rearrangement links TRBV9 to TRBJ2-1; 10 nucleotides agree with TRBD2. The V gene's germline CDR1 is SGDLS and CDR2 YYNGEE. This CDR3 is built from 17 residues. V gave up 3 bases and J gave up 8 bases; unmatched junction bases: 14. Written as DNA, the CDR3 is TGTGCCAGCAGCGCAGGACAGGGACTAGCGTTAGCGCATGAGCAGTTCTTC. This translates into CASSAGQGLALAHEQFF.

This clone has a handful of counts. V usage is TRBV19 and J usage is TRBJ2-1; TRBD1 matches at 8 bases. Germline V CDR1 and CDR2: LNHDA, SQIVND (reference sequence). This CDR3 comprises 16 residues. The J segment lost 5 bases and the V segment lost 1 base, leaving 7 bases of the junction unmatched. CDR3 in DNA: TGTGCCAGTAGTATAGGGACAGGGCGCCCCAACAATGAGCAGTTCTTC. It is translated as CASSIGTGRPNNEQFF.

This clone came up once. V gene TRBV28 combines with J gene TRBJ2-7; D ambiguous. The CDR3 contains 11 residues. The V and J ends lost 10 bases and 1 base respectively, with 8 bases between them. Germline V lookup: CDR1 MDHEN, CDR2 SYDVKM. The CDR3 sequence: CAITGSYEQYF. The CDR3 DNA reads TGTGCCATTACTGGGTCCTACGAGCAGTACTTC.

This clone came up once. The J gene is TRBJ1-4, the V gene TRBV18; 9 positions match TRBD1. The CDR3 sequence is 13 residues long. CDR1 and CDR2 from the germline V gene are KGHSH and LQKENI. The junction had 0 bases not matched to a gene; V was cut back by 3 bases and J by 7 bases. As DNA, the CDR3 is TGTGCCAGCTCACCGGACAGGGGTGAAAAACTGTTTTTT. This gives the protein CASSPDRGEKLFF.

The CDR3 coding sequence is TGCGCCAGCAGCTTGCTACCCAGAGGTAGCGATGAGCAGTTCTTC. It specifies CASSLLPRGSDEQFF. V and J are TRBV5-1 and TRBJ2-1; a weak D match, TRBD2 (5 bases). The CDR3 extends over 15 amino acids. V shed 1 base and J shed 8 bases, with 16 bases lying between them. CDR1 and CDR2 from the germline V gene are SGHRS and YFSETQ.

This clone was seen a handful of times. CDR3 amino acids: CARGRVTGANVLTF. CDR3 coding DNA: TGTGCCAGGGGCAGGGTAACTGGGGCCAACGTCCTGACTTTC. This sequence joins TRBV2 and TRBJ2-6, with a weak D call TRBD1 (5 bases). The CDR3 is 14 residues long. With 9 bases removed from V and 2 bases from J, the gap between germline ends came to 11 bases. The germline V gene has CDR1 SNHLY and CDR2 FYNNEI.

CDR3 coding DNA: TGCAGCGTATACAGGGATGCAACTAATGAAAAACTGTTTTTT. It translates to CSVYRDATNEKLFF. J is TRBJ1-4 and V is TRBV29-1; tentative D call: TRBD1 (6 bases). The CDR3 covers 14 residues. Trimming left V 6 bases short and J 0 bases short, with 11 bases between. The germline CDR1 and CDR2 sequences are SQVTM and ANQGSEA.

The chain uses TRBV28 and TRBJ2-1, with 13 bases fitting TRBD2. The CDR3 runs to 13 residues. Trimming took 8 bases from V and 9 from J; bases not matched to a gene: 4. Germline V CDR1 and CDR2: MDHEN, SYDVKM. CDR3 amino acids: CASRLAGGLEQFF. CDR3 coding DNA: TGTGCCAGCCGACTAGCGGGAGGTCTTGAGCAGTTCTTC.

Only one count was recorded for this clone. This chain links TRBV7-2 with TRBJ2-5; 9 positions match TRBD1. The CDR3 runs 14 residues. Germline loops: CDR1 SGHTA, CDR2 FQGNSA. V shed 5 bases, J shed 1 base, and the junction held 2 bases outside the gene matches. CDR3 in amino acids: CASSKTGGQETQYF. The CDR3 nucleotides are TGTGCCAGCAGCAAGACAGGGGGCCAAGAGACCCAGTACTTC. Full variable domain (remainder filled in from reference TRBV7-2 and TRBJ2-5): GAGVSQSPSNKVTEKGKDVELRCDPISGHTALYWYRQSLGQGLEFLIYFQGNSAPDKSGLPSDRFSAERTGGSVSTLTIQRTQQEDSAVYLCASSKTGGQETQYFGPGTRLLVL.

This chain connects TRBV5-4 to TRBJ2-3, with TRBD2 as a possible D gene (5 bases). V was clipped by 2 bases and J by 5 bases, with 12 bases between them. CDR3 size: 14 residues. The germline gives CDR1 SGHNT, CDR2 YYREEE (reference sequence). CDR3 DNA sequence: TGTGCCAGCAGCTTAGTTAATCGGGGAGATACGCAGTATTTT. As protein: CASSLVNRGDTQYF.

V gene TRBV19 combines with J gene TRBJ2-3; 7 bases match TRBD2. The CDR3 has 17 amino acids. The trim removed 3 bases at V and 3 bases at J, leaving 12 bases unmatched. Germline assignment: CDR1 LNHDA and CDR2 SQIVND (reference sequence). The CDR3 DNA follows: TGTGCCAGTAGTATGGGTCGAGGAGCGGGAATAACAGATACGCAGTATTTT. Translating it yields CASSMGRGAGITDTQYF.

The rearrangement links TRBV18 to TRBJ2-3; 12 bases align to TRBD2. The germline V gene has CDR1 KGHSH and CDR2 LQKENI. Trimming took 2 bases from V and 2 from J; bases not matched to a gene: 5. The CDR3 length is 17 residues. In DNA, the CDR3 is TGTGCCAGCTCACCAAACCGGACTAGCGGGAACACAGATACGCAGTATTTT. This gives the protein CASSPNRTSGNTDTQYF.